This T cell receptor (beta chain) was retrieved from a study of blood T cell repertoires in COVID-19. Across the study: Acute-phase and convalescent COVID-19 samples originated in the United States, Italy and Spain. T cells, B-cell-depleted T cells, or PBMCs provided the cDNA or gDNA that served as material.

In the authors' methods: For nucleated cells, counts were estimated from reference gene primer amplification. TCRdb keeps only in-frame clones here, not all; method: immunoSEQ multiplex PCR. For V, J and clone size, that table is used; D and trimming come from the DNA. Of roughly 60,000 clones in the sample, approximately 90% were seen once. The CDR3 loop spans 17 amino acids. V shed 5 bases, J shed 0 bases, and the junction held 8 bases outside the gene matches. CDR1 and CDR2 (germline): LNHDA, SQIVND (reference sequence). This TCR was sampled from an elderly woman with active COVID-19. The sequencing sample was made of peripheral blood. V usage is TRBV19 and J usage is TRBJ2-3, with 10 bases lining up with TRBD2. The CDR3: CASSVLAGATSTDTQYF. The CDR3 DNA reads TGTGCCAGTAGTGTGCTAGCGGGAGCGACTAGCACAGATACGCAGTATTTT.